The rows below give T cell receptor beta chains drawn from one sample of a study of CXCR3-negative and CXCR3-positive naive CD8 T cells. After re-calling the 5' RACE reads, TCRdb lists one entry per CDR3 protein, DNA absent. The sample table sets out 70,000 to 95,000 distinct CDR3 sequences. What was sequenced was naive CXCR3- CD8+ T cells from blood. The receptors shown here come from a human donor in good health. Some clones in this sample may be carry-over from other donors' samples. Each CDR3 is given with its conserved first and last residue.

V	J	CDR3
TRBV12-3/TRBV12-4	TRBJ2-7	CASSLASTAEQYF
TRBV5-5	TRBJ2-3	CASSTPTGNTDTQYF
TRBV10-3	TRBJ2-1	CAISESSGYPSSQHPYNEQFF
TRBV28	TRBJ2-6	CASSRRGTGFLAGANVLTF
TRBV19	TRBJ2-1	CASSINRQGDSRNNEQFF
TRBV13	TRBJ2-1	CASSLKDWESYNEQFF
TRBV6-2/TRBV6-3	TRBJ2-7	CASSTRLAQPYEQYF
TRBV12-3/TRBV12-4	TRBJ2-5	CASSLIAGGGETQYF
TRBV20-1	TRBJ1-1	CSARDQGSYTEAFF
TRBV25-1	TRBJ2-7	CASSEGGYEQYF
TRBV29-1	TRBJ2-1	CSVSGLAGGDEQFF
TRBV5-1	TRBJ2-7	CASSAPGAFYEQYF
TRBV4-1	TRBJ2-3	CASSQVLDTDTQYF
TRBV4-1	TRBJ2-7	CASSQAKSSYEQYF
TRBV7-9	TRBJ1-2	CASSETGTGELYGYTF
TRBV5-1	TRBJ2-3	CASSLDGFTDTQYF
TRBV7-2	TRBJ2-1	CASSPQGQGFYGEQFF
TRBV25-1	TRBJ1-2	CASSIGSGGYTF
TRBV10-3	TRBJ2-7	CAISDGAGVTSYEQYF
TRBV7-2	TRBJ2-3	CASSLGPQIDTQYF
TRBV27	TRBJ2-2	CASSKSHGELFF
TRBV3-1	TRBJ2-1	CASSQELGPPYNEQFF
TRBV7-8	TRBJ1-1	CASSFGREAFF